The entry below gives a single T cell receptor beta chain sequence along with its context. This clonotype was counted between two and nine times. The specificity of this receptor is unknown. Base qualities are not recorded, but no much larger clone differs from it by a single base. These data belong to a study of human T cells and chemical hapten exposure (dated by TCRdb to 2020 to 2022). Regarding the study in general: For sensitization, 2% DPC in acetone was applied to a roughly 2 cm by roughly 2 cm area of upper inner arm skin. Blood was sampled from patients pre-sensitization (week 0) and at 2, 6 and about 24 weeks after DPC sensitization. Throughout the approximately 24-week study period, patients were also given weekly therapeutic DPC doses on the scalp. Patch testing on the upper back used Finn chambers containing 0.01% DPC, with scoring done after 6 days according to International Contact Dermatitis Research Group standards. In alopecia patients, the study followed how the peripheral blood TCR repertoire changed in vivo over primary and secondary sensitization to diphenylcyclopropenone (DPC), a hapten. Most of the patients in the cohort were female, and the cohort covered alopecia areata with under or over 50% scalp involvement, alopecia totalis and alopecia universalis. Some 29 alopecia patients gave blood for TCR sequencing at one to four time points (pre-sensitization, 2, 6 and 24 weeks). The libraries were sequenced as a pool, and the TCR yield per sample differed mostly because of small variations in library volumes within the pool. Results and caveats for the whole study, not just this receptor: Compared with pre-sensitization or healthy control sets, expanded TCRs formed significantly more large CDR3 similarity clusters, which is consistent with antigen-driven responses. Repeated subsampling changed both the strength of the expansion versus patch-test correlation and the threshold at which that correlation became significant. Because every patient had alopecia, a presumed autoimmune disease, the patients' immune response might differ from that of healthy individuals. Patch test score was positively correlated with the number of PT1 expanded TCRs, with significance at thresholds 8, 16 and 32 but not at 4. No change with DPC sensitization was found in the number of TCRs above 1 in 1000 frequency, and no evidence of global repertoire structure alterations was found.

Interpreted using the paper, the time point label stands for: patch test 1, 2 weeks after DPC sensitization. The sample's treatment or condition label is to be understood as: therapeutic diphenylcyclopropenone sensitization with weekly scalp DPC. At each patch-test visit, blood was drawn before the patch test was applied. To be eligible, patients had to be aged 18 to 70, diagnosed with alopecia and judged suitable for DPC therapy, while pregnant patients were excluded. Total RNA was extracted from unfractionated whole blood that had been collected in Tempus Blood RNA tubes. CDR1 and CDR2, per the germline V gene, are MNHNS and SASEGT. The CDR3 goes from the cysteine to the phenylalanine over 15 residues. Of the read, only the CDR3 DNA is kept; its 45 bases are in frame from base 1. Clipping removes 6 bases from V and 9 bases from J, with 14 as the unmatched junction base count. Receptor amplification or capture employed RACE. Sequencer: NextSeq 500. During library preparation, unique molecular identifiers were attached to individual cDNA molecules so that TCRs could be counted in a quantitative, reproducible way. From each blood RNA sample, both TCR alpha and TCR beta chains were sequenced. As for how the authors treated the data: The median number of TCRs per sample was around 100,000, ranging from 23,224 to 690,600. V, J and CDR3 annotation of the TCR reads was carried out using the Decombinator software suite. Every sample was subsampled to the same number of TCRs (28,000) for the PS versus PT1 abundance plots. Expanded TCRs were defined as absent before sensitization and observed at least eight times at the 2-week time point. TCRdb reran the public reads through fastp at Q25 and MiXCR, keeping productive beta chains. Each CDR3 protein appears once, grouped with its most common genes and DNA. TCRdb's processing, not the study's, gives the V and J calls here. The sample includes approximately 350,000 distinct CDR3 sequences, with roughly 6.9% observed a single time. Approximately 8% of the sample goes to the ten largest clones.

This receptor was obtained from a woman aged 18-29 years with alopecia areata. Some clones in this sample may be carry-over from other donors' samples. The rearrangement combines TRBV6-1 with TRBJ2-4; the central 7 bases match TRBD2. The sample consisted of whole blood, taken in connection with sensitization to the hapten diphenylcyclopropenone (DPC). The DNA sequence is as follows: TGTGCCAGCAGAGAAACCCATGGGGGGACTACCATTCAGTACTTC. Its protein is CASRETHGGTTIQYF.